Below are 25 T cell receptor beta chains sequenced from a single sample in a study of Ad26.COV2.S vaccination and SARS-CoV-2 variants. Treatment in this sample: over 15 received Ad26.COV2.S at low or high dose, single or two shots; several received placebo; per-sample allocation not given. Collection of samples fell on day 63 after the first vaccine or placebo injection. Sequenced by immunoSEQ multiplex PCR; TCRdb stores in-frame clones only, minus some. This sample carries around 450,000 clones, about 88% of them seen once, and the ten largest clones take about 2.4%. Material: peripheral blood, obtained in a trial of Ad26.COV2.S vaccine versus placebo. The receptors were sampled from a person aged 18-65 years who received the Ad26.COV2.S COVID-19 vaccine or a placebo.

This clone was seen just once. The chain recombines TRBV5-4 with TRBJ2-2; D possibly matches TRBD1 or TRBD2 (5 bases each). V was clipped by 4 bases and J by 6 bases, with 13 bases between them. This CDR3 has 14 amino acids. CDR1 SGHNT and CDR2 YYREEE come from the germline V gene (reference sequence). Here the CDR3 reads CASSPGPPPGELFF. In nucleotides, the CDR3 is TGTGCCAGCAGCCCGGGACCCCCTCCCGGGGAGCTGTTTTTT. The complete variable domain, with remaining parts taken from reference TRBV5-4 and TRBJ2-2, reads ETGVTQSPTHLIKTRGQQVTLRCSSQSGHNTVSWYQQALGQGPQFIFQYYREEENGRGNFPPRFSGLQFPNYSSELNVNALELDDSALYLCASSPGPPPGELFFGEGSRLTVL.

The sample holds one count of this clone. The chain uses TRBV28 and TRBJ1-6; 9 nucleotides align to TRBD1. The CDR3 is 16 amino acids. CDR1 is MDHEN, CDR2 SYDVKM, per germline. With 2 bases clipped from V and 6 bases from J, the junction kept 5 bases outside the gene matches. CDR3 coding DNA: TGTGCCAGCAGTTTAAGAAAGGGACAGGGTAATTCACCCCTCCACTTT. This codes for CASSLRKGQGNSPLHF.

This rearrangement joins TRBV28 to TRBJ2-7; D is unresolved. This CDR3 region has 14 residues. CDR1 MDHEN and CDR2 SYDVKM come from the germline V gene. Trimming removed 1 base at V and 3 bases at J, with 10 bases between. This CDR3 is CASSLFGINYEQYF. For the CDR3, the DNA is TGTGCCAGCAGTTTATTCGGCATCAACTACGAGCAGTACTTC.

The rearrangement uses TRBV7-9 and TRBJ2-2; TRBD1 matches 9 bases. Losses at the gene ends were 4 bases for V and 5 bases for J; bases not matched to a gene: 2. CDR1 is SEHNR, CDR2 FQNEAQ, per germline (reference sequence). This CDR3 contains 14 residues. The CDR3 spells CASSSGTGTGELFF. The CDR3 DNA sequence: TGTGCCAGCAGCTCCGGGACAGGGACCGGGGAGCTGTTTTTT.

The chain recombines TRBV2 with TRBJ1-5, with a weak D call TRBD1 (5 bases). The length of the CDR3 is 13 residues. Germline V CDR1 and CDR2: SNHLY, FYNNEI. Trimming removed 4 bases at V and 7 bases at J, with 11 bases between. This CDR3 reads CASSVQGPQPQHF. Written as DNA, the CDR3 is TGTGCCAGCAGTGTCCAGGGACCCCAGCCCCAGCATTTT.

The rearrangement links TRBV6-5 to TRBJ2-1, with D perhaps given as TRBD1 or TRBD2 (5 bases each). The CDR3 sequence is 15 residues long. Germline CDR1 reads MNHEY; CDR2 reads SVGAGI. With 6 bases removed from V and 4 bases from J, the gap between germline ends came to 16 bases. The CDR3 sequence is CASRDWGRGYNEQFF. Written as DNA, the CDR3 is TGTGCCAGCAGAGACTGGGGGAGAGGTTACAATGAGCAGTTCTTC.

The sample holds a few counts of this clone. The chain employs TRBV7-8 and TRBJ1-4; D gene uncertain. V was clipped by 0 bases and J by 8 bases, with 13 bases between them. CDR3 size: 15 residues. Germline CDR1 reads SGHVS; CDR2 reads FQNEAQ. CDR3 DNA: TGTGCCAGCAGCTTAGCAGGGTGGGGAGGAGAAAAACTGTTTTTT. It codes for CASSLAGWGGEKLFF.

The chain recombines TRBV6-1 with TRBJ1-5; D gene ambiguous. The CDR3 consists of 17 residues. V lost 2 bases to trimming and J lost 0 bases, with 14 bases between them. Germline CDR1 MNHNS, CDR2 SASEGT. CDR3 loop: CASSEPETPYSNQPQHF. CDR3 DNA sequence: TGTGCCAGCAGTGAACCTGAGACACCTTATAGCAATCAGCCCCAGCATTTT.

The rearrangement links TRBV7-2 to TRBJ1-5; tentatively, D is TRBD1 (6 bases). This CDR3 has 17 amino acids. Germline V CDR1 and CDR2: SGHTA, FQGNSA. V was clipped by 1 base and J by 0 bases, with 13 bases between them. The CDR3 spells CASSLVGTRYSNQPQHF. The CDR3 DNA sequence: TGTGCCAGCAGCTTAGTGGGGACAAGATATAGCAATCAGCCCCAGCATTTT.

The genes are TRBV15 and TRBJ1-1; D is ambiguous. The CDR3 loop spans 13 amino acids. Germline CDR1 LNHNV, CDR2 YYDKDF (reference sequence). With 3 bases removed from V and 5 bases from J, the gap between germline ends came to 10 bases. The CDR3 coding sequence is TGTGCCACCAGCAGCCACCCCGGGACTGAAGCTTTCTTT. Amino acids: CATSSHPGTEAFF.

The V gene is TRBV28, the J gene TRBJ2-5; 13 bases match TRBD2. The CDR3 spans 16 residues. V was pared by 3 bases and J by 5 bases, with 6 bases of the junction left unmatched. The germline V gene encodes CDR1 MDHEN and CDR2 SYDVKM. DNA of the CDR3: TGTGCCAGCAGTTTGGCCGGGACTAGCGGGGTCGAGACCCAGTACTTC. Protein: CASSLAGTSGVETQYF. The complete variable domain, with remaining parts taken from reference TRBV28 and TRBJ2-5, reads DVKVTQSSRYLVKRTGEKVFLECVQDMDHENMFWYRQDPGLGLRLIYFSYDVKMKEKGDIPEGYSVSREKKERFSLILESASTNQTSMYLCASSLAGTSGVETQYFGPGTRLLVL.

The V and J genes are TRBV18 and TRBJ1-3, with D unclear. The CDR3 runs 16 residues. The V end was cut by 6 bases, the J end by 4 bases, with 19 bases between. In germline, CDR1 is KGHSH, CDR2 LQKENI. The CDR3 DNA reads TGTGCCAGCTCCCCCCGGGCCATAAGTATCGGAAACACCATATATTTT. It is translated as CASSPRAISIGNTIYF.

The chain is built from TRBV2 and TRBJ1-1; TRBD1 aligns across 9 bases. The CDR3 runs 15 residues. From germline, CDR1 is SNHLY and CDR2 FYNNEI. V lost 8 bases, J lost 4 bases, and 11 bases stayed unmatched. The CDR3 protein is CASRWTGAVATEAFF. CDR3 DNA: TGTGCCAGCCGATGGACAGGGGCGGTGGCCACTGAAGCTTTCTTT.

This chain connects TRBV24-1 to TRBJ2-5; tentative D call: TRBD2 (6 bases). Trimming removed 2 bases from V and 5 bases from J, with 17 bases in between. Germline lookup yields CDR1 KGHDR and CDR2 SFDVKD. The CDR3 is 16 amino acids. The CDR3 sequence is CATSDSSGGVMETQYF. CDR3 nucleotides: TGTGCCACCAGTGATTCCTCCGGGGGAGTAATGGAGACCCAGTACTTC.

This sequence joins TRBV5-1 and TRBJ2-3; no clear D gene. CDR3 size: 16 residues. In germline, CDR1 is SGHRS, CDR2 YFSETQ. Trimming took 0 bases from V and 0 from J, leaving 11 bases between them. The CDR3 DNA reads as TGCGCCAGCAGCTTGGCCTATCGTGGCAGCACAGATACGCAGTATTTT. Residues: CASSLAYRGSTDTQYF.

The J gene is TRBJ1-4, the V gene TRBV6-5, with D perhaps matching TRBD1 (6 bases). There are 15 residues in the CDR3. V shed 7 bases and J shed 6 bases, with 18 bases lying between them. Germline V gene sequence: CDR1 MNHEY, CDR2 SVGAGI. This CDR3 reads CASTRRGGADEKLFF. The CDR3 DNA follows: TGTGCCAGCACCCGAAGGGGGGGCGCAGATGAAAAACTGTTTTTT.

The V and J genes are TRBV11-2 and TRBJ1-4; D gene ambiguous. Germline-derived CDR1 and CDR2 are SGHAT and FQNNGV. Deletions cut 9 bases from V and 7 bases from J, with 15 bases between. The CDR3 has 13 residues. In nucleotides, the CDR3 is TGTGCCAGATGGGTGGACGCCATTGAAAAACTGTTTTTT. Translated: CARWVDAIEKLFF.

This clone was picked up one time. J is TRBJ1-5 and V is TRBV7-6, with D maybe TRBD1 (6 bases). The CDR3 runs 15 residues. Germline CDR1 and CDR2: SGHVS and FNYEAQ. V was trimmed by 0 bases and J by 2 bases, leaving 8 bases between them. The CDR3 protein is CASSLAAGGNQPQHF. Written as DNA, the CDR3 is TGTGCCAGCAGCTTAGCGGCAGGGGGCAATCAGCCCCAGCATTTT.

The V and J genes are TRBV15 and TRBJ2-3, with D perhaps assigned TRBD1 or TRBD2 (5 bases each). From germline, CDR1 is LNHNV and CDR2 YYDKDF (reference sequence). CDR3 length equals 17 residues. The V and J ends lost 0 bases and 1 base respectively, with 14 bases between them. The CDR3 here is CATSREAGSHGTDTQYF. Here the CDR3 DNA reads TGTGCCACCAGCAGAGAGGCAGGGAGTCATGGCACAGATACGCAGTATTTT.

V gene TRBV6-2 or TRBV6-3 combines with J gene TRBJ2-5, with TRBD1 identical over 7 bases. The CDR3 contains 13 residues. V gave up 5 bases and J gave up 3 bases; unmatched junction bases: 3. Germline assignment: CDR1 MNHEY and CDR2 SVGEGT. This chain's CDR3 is CASSRDREETQYF. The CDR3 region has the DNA TGTGCCAGCAGTCGGGACAGAGAAGAGACCCAGTACTTC.

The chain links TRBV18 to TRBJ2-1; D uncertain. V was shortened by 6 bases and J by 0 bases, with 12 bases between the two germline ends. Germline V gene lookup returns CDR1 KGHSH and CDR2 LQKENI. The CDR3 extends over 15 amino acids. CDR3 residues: CASSIVTGSYNEQFF. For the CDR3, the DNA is TGTGCCAGCTCTATCGTAACGGGCTCCTACAATGAGCAGTTCTTC.

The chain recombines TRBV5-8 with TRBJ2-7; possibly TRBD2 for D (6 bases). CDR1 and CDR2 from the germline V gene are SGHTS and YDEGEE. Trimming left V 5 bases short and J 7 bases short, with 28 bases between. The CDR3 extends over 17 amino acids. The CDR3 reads CASSSGTVVPTLGEQYV. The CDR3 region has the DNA TGTGCCAGCAGTAGCGGCACAGTAGTACCAACACTAGGAGAGCAGTACGTC.

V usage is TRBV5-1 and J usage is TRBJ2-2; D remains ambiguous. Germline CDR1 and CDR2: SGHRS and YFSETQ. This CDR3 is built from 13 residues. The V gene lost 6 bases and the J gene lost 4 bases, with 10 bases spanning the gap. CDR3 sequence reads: CASTPKVTGELFF. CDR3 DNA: TGCGCCAGCACACCAAAGGTCACCGGGGAGCTGTTTTTT.

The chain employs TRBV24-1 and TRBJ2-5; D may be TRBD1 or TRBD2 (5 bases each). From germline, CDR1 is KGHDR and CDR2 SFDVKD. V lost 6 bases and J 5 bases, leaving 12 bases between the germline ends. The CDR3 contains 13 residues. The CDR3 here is CATSLRGVETQYF. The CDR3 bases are TGTGCCACCAGTCTACGGGGCGTTGAGACCCAGTACTTC.

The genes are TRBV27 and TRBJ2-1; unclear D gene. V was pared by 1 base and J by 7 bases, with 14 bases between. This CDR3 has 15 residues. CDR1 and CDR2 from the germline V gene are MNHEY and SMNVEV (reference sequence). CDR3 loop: CASSLLAIRANEQFF. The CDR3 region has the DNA TGTGCCAGCAGTTTATTGGCCATCCGTGCGAATGAGCAGTTCTTC.